Here is one T cell receptor beta chain with its context. Germline loops: CDR1 MNHEY, CDR2 SMNVEV (reference sequence). J lost 5 bases, V lost 7 bases, and 5 bases had no gene match. This CDR3 is 15 amino acids long. The data stem from a study of blood T cell repertoires in COVID-19. Authors' data handling: From reference gene primer amplification, estimates of nucleated cell counts were derived. The table came from immunoSEQ multiplex PCR; TCRdb's copy has only in-frame clones and leaves some out. V and J calls and clone size are copied from that table; D and trimming were computed from the DNA. The sample lists some 150,000 clones; 84% were seen once.

The sequencing input was peripheral blood. This sequence originates from a human donor in a cohort sampled during active COVID-19. The chain has TRBV27 and TRBJ2-2, with 12 bases that match TRBD2. DNA of the CDR3: TGTGCCAGCACACAACTAGCGGGGGGTACCGGGGAGCTGTTTTTT. It specifies CASTQLAGGTGELFF.